The clone carrying this T cell receptor (beta chain) was seen a single time. Once RNA had been extracted, it was reverse transcribed into cDNA to act as the sequencing template. Clones were sequenced by immunoSEQ multiplex PCR, and TCRdb holds only the in-frame ones, with some missing. The sample yields 150,000 to 200,000 clones, approximately 59% seen once. These data belong to a study of CD8+ T cells in alopecia areata. Looked up from germline, CDR1 is PRHDT and CDR2 is FYEKMQ (reference sequence). V lost 5 bases and J lost 13, with 14 bases in between. The CDR3 spans 11 residues. This material consisted of CD4+ T cells sorted from blood, taken at week 0. The receptor comes from a human donor with alopecia areata. The V gene is TRBV13, the J gene TRBJ1-2; D is unresolved. DNA for the CDR3: TGTGCCAGCAGCCTATCATTGACTGCCACCTTC. It translates to CASSLSLTATF.